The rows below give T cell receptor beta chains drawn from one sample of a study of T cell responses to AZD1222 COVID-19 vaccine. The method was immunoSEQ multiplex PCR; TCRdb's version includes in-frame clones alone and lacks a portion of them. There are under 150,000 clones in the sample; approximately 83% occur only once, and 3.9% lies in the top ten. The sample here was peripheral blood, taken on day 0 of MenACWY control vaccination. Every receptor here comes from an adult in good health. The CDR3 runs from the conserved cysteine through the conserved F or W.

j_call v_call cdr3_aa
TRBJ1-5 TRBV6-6 CASSYTGHSNQPQHF
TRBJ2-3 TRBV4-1 CASSLPGQSTDTQYF
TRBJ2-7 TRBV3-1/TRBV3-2 CASSQVVYEQYF
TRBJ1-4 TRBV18 CASSPSNEKLFF
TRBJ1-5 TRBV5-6 CASSLRGRGSSQPQHF
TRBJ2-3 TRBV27 CASSLRGSTDTQYF
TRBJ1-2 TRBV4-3 CASSQVSGAANYGYTF
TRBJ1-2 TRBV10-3 CAISDMGRYYGYTF
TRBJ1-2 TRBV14 CASSHLRDRANYGYTF
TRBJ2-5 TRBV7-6 CASSSLWQETQYF
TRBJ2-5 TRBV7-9 CASSSSTQETQYF
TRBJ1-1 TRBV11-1 CASRPHGGYDYEAFF
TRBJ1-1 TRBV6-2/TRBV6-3 CASSYSRPGQGALMNTEAFF
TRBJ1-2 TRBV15 CATSRVTDRITNYGYTF
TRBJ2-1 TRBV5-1 CASSSLAGDNEQFF
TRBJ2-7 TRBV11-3 CASSLSSGYAYEQYF
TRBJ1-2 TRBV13 CASSLRGPGQGDGYTF
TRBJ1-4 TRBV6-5 CASSRTGGSGKLFF